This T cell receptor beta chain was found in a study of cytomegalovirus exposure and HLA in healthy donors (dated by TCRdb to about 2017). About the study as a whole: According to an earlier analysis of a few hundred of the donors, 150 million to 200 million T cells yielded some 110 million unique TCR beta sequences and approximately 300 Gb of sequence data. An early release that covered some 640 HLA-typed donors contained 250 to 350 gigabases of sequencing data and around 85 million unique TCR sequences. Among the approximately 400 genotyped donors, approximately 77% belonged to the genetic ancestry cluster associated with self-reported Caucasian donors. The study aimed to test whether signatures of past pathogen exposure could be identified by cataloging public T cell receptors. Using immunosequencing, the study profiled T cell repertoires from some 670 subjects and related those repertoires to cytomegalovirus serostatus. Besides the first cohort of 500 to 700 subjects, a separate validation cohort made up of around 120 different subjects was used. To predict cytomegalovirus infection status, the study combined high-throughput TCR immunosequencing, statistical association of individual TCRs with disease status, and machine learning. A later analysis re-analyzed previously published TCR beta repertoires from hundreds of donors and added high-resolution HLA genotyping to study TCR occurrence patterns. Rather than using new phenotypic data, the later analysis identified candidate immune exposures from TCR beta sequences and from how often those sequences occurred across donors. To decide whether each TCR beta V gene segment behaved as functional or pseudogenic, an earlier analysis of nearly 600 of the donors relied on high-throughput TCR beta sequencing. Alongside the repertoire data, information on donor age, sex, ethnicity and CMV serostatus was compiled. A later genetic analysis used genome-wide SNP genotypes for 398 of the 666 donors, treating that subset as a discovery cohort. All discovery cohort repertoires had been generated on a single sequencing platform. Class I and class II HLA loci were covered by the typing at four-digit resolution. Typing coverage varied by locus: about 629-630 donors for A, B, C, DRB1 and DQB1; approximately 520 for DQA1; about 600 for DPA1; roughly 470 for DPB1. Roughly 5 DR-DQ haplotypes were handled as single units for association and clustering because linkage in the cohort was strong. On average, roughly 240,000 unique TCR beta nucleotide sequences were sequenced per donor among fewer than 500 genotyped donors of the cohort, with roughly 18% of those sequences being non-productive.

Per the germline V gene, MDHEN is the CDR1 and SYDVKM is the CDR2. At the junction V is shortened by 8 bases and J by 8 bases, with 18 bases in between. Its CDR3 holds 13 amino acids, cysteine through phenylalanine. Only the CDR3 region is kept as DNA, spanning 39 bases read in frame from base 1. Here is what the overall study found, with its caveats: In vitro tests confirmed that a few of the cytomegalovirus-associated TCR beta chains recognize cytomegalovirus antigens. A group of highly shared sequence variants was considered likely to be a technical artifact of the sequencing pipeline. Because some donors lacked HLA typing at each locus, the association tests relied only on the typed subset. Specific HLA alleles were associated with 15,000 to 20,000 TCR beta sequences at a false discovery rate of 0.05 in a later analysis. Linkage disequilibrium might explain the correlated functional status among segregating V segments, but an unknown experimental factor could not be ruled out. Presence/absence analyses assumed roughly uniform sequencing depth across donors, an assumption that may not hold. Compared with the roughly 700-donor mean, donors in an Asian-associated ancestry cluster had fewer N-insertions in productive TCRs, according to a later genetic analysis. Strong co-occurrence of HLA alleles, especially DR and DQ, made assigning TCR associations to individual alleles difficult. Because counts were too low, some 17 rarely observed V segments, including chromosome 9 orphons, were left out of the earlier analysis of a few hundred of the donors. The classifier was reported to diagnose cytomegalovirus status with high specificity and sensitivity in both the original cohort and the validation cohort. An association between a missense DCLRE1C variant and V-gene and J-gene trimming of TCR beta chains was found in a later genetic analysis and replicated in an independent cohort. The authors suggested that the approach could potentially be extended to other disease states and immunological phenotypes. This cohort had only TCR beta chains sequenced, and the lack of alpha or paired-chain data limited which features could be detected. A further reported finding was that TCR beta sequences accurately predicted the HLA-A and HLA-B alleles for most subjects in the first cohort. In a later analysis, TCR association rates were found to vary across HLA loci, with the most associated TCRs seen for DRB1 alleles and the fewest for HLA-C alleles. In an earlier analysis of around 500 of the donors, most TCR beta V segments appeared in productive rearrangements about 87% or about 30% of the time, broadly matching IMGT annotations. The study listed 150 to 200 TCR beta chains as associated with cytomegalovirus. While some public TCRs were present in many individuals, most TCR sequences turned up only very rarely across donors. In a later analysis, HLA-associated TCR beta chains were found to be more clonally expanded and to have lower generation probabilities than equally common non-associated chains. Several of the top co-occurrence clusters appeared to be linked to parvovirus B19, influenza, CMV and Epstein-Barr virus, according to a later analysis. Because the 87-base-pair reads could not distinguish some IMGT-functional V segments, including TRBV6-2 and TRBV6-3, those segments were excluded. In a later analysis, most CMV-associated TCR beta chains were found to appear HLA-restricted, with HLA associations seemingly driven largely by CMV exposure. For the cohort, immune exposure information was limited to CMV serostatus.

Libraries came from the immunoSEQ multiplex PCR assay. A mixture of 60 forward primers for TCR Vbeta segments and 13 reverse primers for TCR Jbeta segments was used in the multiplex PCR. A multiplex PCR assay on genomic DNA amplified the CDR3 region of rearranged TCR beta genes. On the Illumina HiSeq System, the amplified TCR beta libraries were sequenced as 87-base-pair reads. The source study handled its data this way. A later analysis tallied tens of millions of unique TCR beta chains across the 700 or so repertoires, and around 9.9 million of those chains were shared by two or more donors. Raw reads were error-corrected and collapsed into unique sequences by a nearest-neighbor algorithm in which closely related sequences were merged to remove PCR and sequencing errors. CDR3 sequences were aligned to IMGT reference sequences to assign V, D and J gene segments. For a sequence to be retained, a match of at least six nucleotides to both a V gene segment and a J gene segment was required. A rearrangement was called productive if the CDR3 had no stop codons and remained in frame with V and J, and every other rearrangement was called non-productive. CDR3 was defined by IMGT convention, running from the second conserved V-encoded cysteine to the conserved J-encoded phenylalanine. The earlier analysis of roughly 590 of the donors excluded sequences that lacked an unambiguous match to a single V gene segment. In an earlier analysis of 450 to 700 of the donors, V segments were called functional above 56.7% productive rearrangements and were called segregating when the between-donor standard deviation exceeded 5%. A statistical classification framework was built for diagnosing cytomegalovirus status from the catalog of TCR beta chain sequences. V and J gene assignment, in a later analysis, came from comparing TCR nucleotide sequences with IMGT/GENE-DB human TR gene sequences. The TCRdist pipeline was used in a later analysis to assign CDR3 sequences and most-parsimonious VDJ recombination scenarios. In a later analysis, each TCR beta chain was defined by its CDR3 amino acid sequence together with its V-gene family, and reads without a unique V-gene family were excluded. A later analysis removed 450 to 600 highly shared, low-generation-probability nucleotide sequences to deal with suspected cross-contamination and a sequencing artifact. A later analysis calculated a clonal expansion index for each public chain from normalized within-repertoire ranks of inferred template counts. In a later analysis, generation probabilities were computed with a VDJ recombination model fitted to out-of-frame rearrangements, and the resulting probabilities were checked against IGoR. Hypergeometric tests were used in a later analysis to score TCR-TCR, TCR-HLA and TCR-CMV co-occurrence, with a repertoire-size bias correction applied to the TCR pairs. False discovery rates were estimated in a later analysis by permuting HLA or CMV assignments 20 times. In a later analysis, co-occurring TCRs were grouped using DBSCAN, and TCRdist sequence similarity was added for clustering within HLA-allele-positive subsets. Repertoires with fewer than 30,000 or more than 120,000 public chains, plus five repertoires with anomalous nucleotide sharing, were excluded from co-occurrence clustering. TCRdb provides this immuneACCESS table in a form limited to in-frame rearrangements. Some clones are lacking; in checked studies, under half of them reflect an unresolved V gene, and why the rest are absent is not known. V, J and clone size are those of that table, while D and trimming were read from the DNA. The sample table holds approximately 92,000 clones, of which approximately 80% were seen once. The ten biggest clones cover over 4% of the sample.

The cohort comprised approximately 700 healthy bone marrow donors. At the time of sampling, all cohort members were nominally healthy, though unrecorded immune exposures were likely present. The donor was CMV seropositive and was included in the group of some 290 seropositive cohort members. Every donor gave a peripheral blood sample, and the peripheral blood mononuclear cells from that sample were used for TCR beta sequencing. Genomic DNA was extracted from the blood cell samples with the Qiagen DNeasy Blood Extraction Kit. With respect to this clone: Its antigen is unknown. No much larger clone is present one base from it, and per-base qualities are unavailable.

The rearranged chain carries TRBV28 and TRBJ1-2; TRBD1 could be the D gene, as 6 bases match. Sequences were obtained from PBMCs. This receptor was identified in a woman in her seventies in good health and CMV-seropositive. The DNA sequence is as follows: TGTGCCAGCCGGGACACGGATTCGTGGGGCTACACCTTC. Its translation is CASRDTDSWGYTF.